The 11 T cell receptor beta chains reported below all come from one sample, sequenced in a study of T cell responses to AZD1222 COVID-19 vaccine (dated by TCRdb to the early 2020s). The library was produced with the immunoSEQ multiplex PCR assay. TCRdb took over this immuneACCESS table, retaining in-frame rearrangements with V and J assigned. Such tables are incomplete; in checked studies, under half of the missing clones stem from an unresolved V gene, and the remainder is unexplained. The sample table lists some 170,000 clones, about 92% of them with a count of one. The top ten constitute less than 3% of the sample. This specimen's time point label, per the study, means: baseline before first vaccination. Sequenced material: peripheral blood, taken on day 0 of AZD1222 vaccination. These TCRs come from an adult in good health.

The chain links TRBV11-2 to TRBJ2-7; D is possibly TRBD1 (6 bases). Germline-derived CDR1 and CDR2 are SGHAT and FQNNGV. The CDR3 is 15 residues long. Trimming left V 4 bases short and J 1 base short, with 14 bases between. The CDR3, as DNA: TGTGCCAGCAGCTGGCGACAGGAAAGGTCCTACGAGCAGTACTTC. Translating it yields CASSWRQERSYEQYF. The full variable domain, with the rest looked up from reference TRBV11-2 and TRBJ2-7, is EAGVAQSPRYKIIEKRQSVAFWCNPISGHATLYWYQQILGQGPKLLIQFQNNGVVDDSQLPKDRFSAERLKGVDSTLKIQPAKLEDSAVYLCASSWRQERSYEQYFGPGTRLTVT.

The chain uses TRBV5-1 and TRBJ2-1; D remains unclear. V lost 7 bases and J lost 0, with 8 bases in between. The CDR3 sequence is 13 residues long. The germline gives CDR1 SGHRS, CDR2 YFSETQ. The CDR3 sequence: CASLGGSYNEQFF. CDR3 sequence (DNA): TGCGCCAGCCTGGGCGGCTCCTACAATGAGCAGTTCTTC.

This sequence joins TRBV5-1 and TRBJ2-3; D possibly matches TRBD1 or TRBD2 (6 bases each). Germline V gene sequence: CDR1 SGHRS, CDR2 YFSETQ. The CDR3 length is 17 residues. V was cut by 4 bases and J by 3 bases, with 21 bases left in between. CDR3 bases: TGCGCCAGCAGCCCCCGGGGGATCGGAGGGACAACAGATACGCAGTATTTT. This codes for CASSPRGIGGTTDTQYF.

V gene TRBV29-1 combines with J gene TRBJ1-2, with 7 bases aligning to TRBD1. The CDR3 has 19 residues. From germline, CDR1 is SQVTM and CDR2 ANQGSEA. The trim removed 7 bases at V and 1 base at J, leaving 24 bases unmatched. CDR3 protein: CSAYSRLRDRVEFNYGYTF. The CDR3 nucleotides read TGCAGCGCTTACAGCCGGCTCCGGGACAGAGTAGAATTTAACTATGGCTACACCTTC.

This chain uses TRBV5-4 with TRBJ2-7; D might be TRBD2 (6 bases). The V and J ends lost 3 bases and 7 bases respectively, with 11 bases between them. The CDR3 totals 12 residues. The germline V gene encodes CDR1 SGHNT and CDR2 YYREEE (reference sequence). CDR3 amino acids: CASSSGGPEQYF. CDR3 in DNA: TGTGCCAGCAGCTCCGGGGGACCAGAGCAGTACTTC.

The chain employs TRBV12-3 or TRBV12-4 and TRBJ1-2; TRBD1 matches at 9 bases. The CDR3 is 13 amino acids. The ends lost 5 bases at V and 5 bases at J; junction bases unmatched: 3. The CDR3 spells CASSPGTGYGYTF. The CDR3 DNA is TGTGCCAGCAGTCCCGGGACAGGGTATGGCTACACCTTC.

This clone was recorded a few times. This sequence joins TRBV23-1 and TRBJ2-2; 10 bases are shared with TRBD1. TRBV23-1 is assigned to the ORF class and has an uncertain function. With 4 bases clipped from V and 0 bases from J, the junction kept 14 bases outside the gene matches. This CDR3 has 20 residues. The CDR3 DNA follows: TGCGCCAGCAGTCTTGGACAGGGGGAAATTCCGTTCGCGAACACCGGGGAGCTGTTTTTT. Encoded protein: CASSLGQGEIPFANTGELFF.

The chain couples TRBV12-3 or TRBV12-4 to TRBJ1-1, with D perhaps matching TRBD1 (5 bases). This CDR3 has 13 amino acids. The V gene lost 6 bases and the J gene lost 1 base, with 9 bases spanning the gap. In DNA form, the CDR3 reads TGTGCCAGCAGCACTACAGGGAACACTGAAGCTTTCTTT. This sequence encodes CASSTTGNTEAFF.

This chain uses TRBV2 with TRBJ1-3; 7 nucleotides line up with TRBD1. This CDR3 is 13 amino acids long. V lost 6 bases to trimming and J lost 1 base; unmatched junction nucleotides: 0. Germline V gene sequence: CDR1 SNHLY, CDR2 FYNNEI. The CDR3 nucleotides read TGTGCCAGCAGACAGGGGTCTGGAAACACCATATATTTT. This gives the protein CASRQGSGNTIYF.

J is TRBJ1-5 and V is TRBV2, with a possible D match to TRBD1 (6 bases). This CDR3 is built from 14 residues. Germline CDR1 is SNHLY and CDR2 is FYNNEI. Trimming shortened V by 10 bases and J by 6 bases, and 19 bases separated the two germline ends. The CDR3 sequence is CATGTGYGIQPQHF. The DNA of the CDR3 is TGTGCCACCGGTACAGGGTACGGGATTCAGCCCCAGCATTTT.

The chain uses TRBV7-8 and TRBJ1-6; D is unresolved. Deletions cut 1 base from V and 5 bases from J, with 6 bases between. The CDR3 runs to 14 residues. Germline assignment: CDR1 SGHVS and CDR2 FQNEAQ. CDR3 loop: CASSLGNNNSPLHF. In DNA form, the CDR3 reads TGTGCCAGCAGCTTAGGCAACAATAATTCACCCCTCCACTTT.